Presented here are 22 T cell receptor beta chains from one specimen sequenced in a study of post-analysis software for immune sequencing data. Study outcomes and limitations: In patients, about five TRBV segments were more frequent than in controls, with TRBV5-6, TRBV5-1 and TRBV20-1 among them.

Their antigen targets remain unknown. TCR beta libraries were prepared from cDNA with unique molecular identifiers. TCRdb fed the PCR reads into MiXCR, producing one record per CDR3 protein. The sample lists roughly 400,000 distinct CDR3 sequences; 39% were seen once. The sample consisted of blood. These receptor sequences come from a girl aged 2 to 9 with multiple sclerosis.

Worth noting for this clonotype: An end of the junction does not agree with germline; a read error may underlie this. J is TRBJ2-7 and V is TRBV7-6; D not certain. From germline, CDR1 is SGHVS and CDR2 FNYEAQ. The CDR3 loop spans 15 amino acids. The CDR3 region has the DNA TGTGCCGGCAGCTTAGGCGTTGGCGGATCCTACGAGCAGTACTTC. It encodes CAGSLGVGGSYEQYF.

V usage is TRBV2 and J usage is TRBJ2-5; TRBD1 or TRBD2 may be the D gene (6 bases each). Germline V gene sequence: CDR1 SNHLY, CDR2 FYNNEI. CDR3 length: 17 amino acids. With 8 bases removed from V and 11 bases from J, the gap between germline ends came to 33 bases. CDR3 loop: CASSGGLGRRGKNTQYF. CDR3 bases: TGTGCCAGCTCCGGGGGCCTGGGTCGGAGGGGCAAAAACACTCAGTACTTC.

This chain connects TRBV12-3 or TRBV12-4 to TRBJ2-5, with 7 nucleotides matching TRBD1. The CDR3 consists of 16 residues. The V segment lost 6 bases and the J segment 5 bases; nucleotides outside the gene matches: 15. CDR3 sequence: CASSPRTGRIGETQYF. The CDR3 bases are TGTGCCAGCAGCCCGAGGACAGGTCGTATAGGGGAGACCCAGTACTTC.

The V and J genes are TRBV6-6 and TRBJ2-5, with 12 nucleotides matching TRBD2. Germline values: CDR1 MNHNY, CDR2 SVGAGI (reference sequence). V shed 2 bases, J shed 4 bases, and the junction held 8 bases outside the gene matches. This CDR3 has 17 amino acids. The CDR3 loop is CASSYASSGGAAETQYF. The CDR3, as DNA: TGTGCCAGCAGTTACGCGTCTAGCGGGGGGGCCGCAGAGACCCAGTACTTC.

A few counts support this clonotype. This rearrangement joins TRBV2 to TRBJ2-7; D unclear. Germline-derived CDR1 and CDR2 are SNHLY and FYNNEI. This CDR3 has 16 residues. Trimming shortened V by 6 bases and J by 0 bases, and 18 bases separated the two germline ends. CDR3 residues: CASRGIPILSSYEQYF. The CDR3 DNA follows: TGTGCCAGCAGGGGGATTCCAATCCTGAGCTCCTACGAGCAGTACTTC.

The CDR3 reads CATREIPGNEKLFF. The CDR3 DNA sequence: TGTGCCACCCGAGAGATCCCCGGTAATGAAAAACTGTTTTTT. This chain joins TRBV12-3 or TRBV12-4 and TRBJ1-4; D ambiguous. The CDR3 is made up of 14 amino acids. The germline V and J ends were trimmed by 10 bases and 4 bases, with 16 bases remaining between them.

J is TRBJ2-7 and V is TRBV5-1; TRBD1 aligns across 8 bases. This CDR3 is 12 amino acids long. The germline CDR1 and CDR2 sequences are SGHRS and YFSETQ. V lost 4 bases, J lost 5 bases, and 2 bases stayed unmatched. The CDR3 sequence is CASSKDRDEQYF. DNA of the CDR3: TGCGCCAGCAGCAAGGACAGGGACGAGCAGTACTTC. The full variable domain, with the rest looked up from reference TRBV5-1 and TRBJ2-7, is KAGVTQTPRYLIKTRGQQVTLSCSPISGHRSVSWYQQTPGQGLQFLFEYFSETQRNKGNFPGRFSGRQFSNSRSEMNVSTLELGDSALYLCASSKDRDEQYFGPGTRLTVT.

The chain is built from TRBV10-2 and TRBJ1-5; D is uncertain. The CDR3 is 13 amino acids. Trimming took off 3 bases at V and 6 bases at J, with 9 bases between the two ends. Germline V lookup: CDR1 WSHSY, CDR2 SAAADI. CDR3 nucleotides: TGCGCCAGCAGTGATATGGGAGTTCAGCCCCAGCATTTT. It encodes CASSDMGVQPQHF.

Worth noting for this clonotype: At one of its ends the junction is not consistent with the germline gene, which may arise from a read error. The gene calls are TRBV5-1 and TRBJ2-7, with D possibly matching TRBD2 (5 bases). CDR3 length: 15 residues. Germline assignment: CDR1 SGHRS and CDR2 YFSETQ. CDR3 protein: CASSRRPDAMDEQYF. The CDR3 region has the DNA TGTGCCAGCAGCCGGAGGCCGGACGCGATGGACGAGCAGTACTTC.

The table lists this clonotype with a few counts. The chain recombines TRBV20-1 with TRBJ2-4, with D possibly TRBD2 on 6 matching bases. CDR1 is DFQATT and CDR2 is SNEGSKA in the germline V gene (reference sequence). This CDR3 is 11 amino acids long. V lost 6 bases to trimming and J lost 9 bases, with 12 bases between them. CDR3 amino acids: CSAKVGGIQYF. The CDR3 nucleotides read TGCAGTGCCAAAGTCGGGGGCATTCAGTACTTC.

The chain has TRBV20-1 and TRBJ2-7, with 9 bases matching TRBD2. Germline trimming cut 6 bases from V and 0 bases from J; bases unmatched to any gene: 9. Per the germline V gene, CDR1 is DFQATT and CDR2 is SNEGSKA (reference sequence). This CDR3 has 15 residues. The CDR3 bases are TGCAGTGCCGCGGTTAGCGGGGGCCTCTCCTACGAGCAGTACTTC. This sequence encodes CSAAVSGGLSYEQYF.

This clonotype was detected only a few times. The chain employs TRBV3-1 and TRBJ2-1; TRBD2 matches at 7 bases. The germline CDR1 and CDR2 sequences are LGHDT and YNNKEL (reference sequence). With 3 bases clipped from V and 8 bases from J, the junction kept 10 bases outside the gene matches. CDR3 length: 15 amino acids. The CDR3 loop is CASSHTVSGGDEQFF. Here the CDR3 DNA reads TGTGCCAGCAGCCACACGGTTTCGGGGGGTGATGAGCAGTTCTTC.

This clonotype has only a few counts. This chain connects TRBV20-1 to TRBJ1-2, with D possibly TRBD1 on 6 matching bases. V was clipped by 2 bases and J by 4 bases, with 17 bases between them. This CDR3 comprises 15 residues. Germline V gene lookup returns CDR1 DFQATT and CDR2 SNEGSKA (reference sequence). The CDR3 bases are TGCAGTGCTAGACGAGATCAGGGCAGGGGCTATGGCTACACCTTC. Translation: CSARRDQGRGYGYTF.

CDR3: CSVEDPTSGSSINEQYF. The CDR3 bases are TGCAGCGTTGAAGATCCGACTAGCGGGAGCAGTATAAATGAGCAGTACTTC. The chain couples TRBV29-1 to TRBJ2-7; 12 nucleotides line up with TRBD2. The V and J ends lost 0 bases and 7 bases, in that order; junction bases with no gene match: 13. The CDR3 is 17 residues long. Germline-derived CDR1 and CDR2 are SQVTM and ANQGSEA.

The genes are TRBV5-1 and TRBJ2-1, with TRBD1 matching over 10 bases. Looked up from germline, CDR1 is SGHRS and CDR2 is YFSETQ. V lost 4 bases to trimming and J lost 10 bases; unmatched junction nucleotides: 8. This CDR3 region has 14 residues. The DNA of the CDR3 is TGCGCCAGCAGCGCGGGGACAGGGGAATTCGAGCAGTTCTTC. Amino acid sequence: CASSAGTGEFEQFF.

This clonotype showed up just a few times. The genes are TRBV5-1 and TRBJ2-5; 8 positions agree with TRBD1. The length of the CDR3 is 16 residues. Germline lookup yields CDR1 SGHRS and CDR2 YFSETQ. Trimming took 3 bases from V and 5 from J; bases not matched to a gene: 12. The CDR3 here is CASSWGAGGAVETQYF. In DNA form, the CDR3 reads TGCGCCAGCAGCTGGGGGGCAGGGGGCGCGGTGGAGACCCAGTACTTC.

V usage is TRBV12-3 or TRBV12-4 and J usage is TRBJ2-1; D not resolved. The CDR3 is made up of 15 amino acids. V lost 3 bases, J lost 1 base, and 10 bases lay in between. The CDR3 nucleotides read TGTGCCAGCAGTTTCGTAGTCGGATCCTACAATGAGCAGTTCTTC. Translation: CASSFVVGSYNEQFF.

The V and J genes are TRBV2 and TRBJ1-4; D not resolved. The V end lost 7 bases, the J end lost 6 bases, and 18 bases lay between the germline ends. CDR1 is SNHLY and CDR2 is FYNNEI in the germline V gene. The CDR3 is 15 amino acids. DNA of the CDR3: TGTGCCAGCATCCCTCGAGCCGCTGCCTATGAAAAACTGTTTTTT. It encodes CASIPRAAAYEKLFF.

This clonotype was observed a handful of times. The CDR3 DNA reads TGCGCCAGCAGCCCCTCGGGGGAGAGCAATCAGCCCCAGCATTTT. Translation: CASSPSGESNQPQHF. The chain recombines TRBV5-1 with TRBJ1-5; a possible D gene is TRBD1 (5 bases). The ends were cut back, 4 bases at V and 1 base at J, with 12 bases in the middle. Germline CDR1 SGHRS, CDR2 YFSETQ. This CDR3 has 15 residues.

The genes are TRBV7-9 and TRBJ2-5; D is unresolved. CDR1 SEHNR and CDR2 FQNEAQ come from the germline V gene (reference sequence). The V and J ends lost 4 bases and 5 bases respectively, with 17 bases between them. The length of the CDR3 is 15 residues. The CDR3 spells CASSSRTHKRETQYF. The DNA of the CDR3 is TGTGCCAGCAGCTCTAGGACCCACAAGAGGGAGACCCAGTACTTC.

A few counts support this clonotype. J is TRBJ2-1 and V is TRBV7-6, with 10 bases lining up with TRBD2. Germline values: CDR1 SGHVS, CDR2 FNYEAQ. The CDR3 contains 15 residues. The trim removed 4 bases at V and 4 bases at J, leaving 4 bases unmatched. In nucleotides, the CDR3 is TGTGCCAGCAGCTACGGGACTAGCGAGTACAATGAGCAGTTCTTC. Translation gives CASSYGTSEYNEQFF.

V is TRBV10-3 and J is TRBJ1-5; tentatively, D is TRBD1 (5 bases). The CDR3 totals 17 residues. The V gene lost 10 bases and the J gene lost 4 bases, with 26 bases spanning the gap. Germline V gene lookup returns CDR1 ENHRY and CDR2 SYGVKD. CDR3 sequence reads: CASLSEEGLGENQPQHF. CDR3 sequence (DNA): TGTGCCAGCTTAAGTGAGGAGGGGTTAGGGGAAAATCAGCCCCAGCATTTT.